The 2 T cell receptor beta chains reported below all come from one sample, sequenced in a study of identical twins. MiXCR, applied by TCRdb to the 5' RACE reads, yields one record per CDR3 protein. This sample carries roughly 290,000 distinct CDR3 sequences, roughly 9.7% of them seen once, and the ten largest clones take approximately 6.5%. These same data were also listed under a study on yellow fever vaccine responses in identical twins.

The material sequenced was CD8+ T cells sorted from blood. Source of these receptors: a woman younger than 30 in good health.

This clonotype came up a few times. The chain combines TRBV29-1 with TRBJ2-7, with D possibly being TRBD1 (5 bases). The germline V gene encodes CDR1 SQVTM and CDR2 ANQGSEA. The CDR3 is made up of 13 amino acids. V lost 7 bases and J lost 0, with 13 bases in between. CDR3 DNA: TGCAGCGCCGTAGACAGAGACTCCTACGAGCAGTACTTC. Protein sequence: CSAVDRDSYEQYF.

V and J are TRBV27 and TRBJ2-7; 12 bases match TRBD1. J was trimmed by 4 bases and V by 2 bases; bases with no gene match: 6. Germline V lookup: CDR1 MNHEY, CDR2 SMNVEV (reference sequence). The CDR3 covers 16 residues. CDR3 nucleotides: TGTGCCAGCAGTTTACTACCGGGACAGGGGGCTTACGAGCAGTACTTC. This codes for CASSLLPGQGAYEQYF.